This T cell receptor beta chain derives from a study of cytomegalovirus exposure and HLA in healthy donors. Both 60 Vbeta primers and 13 Jbeta primers went into the PCR. Sequencing used immunoSEQ multiplex PCR; TCRdb keeps in-frame clones, though not all of them. The data hold some 90,000 clones, with 77% observed a single time. V dropped 4 bases and J dropped 4; count of bases not matched to a gene: 11. Looked up from germline, CDR1 is MGHRA and CDR2 is YSYEKL. CDR3 size: 17 residues. The source is a boy under 18 in good health and CMV-seronegative. The V call is TRBV4-1, the J call TRBJ2-2; TRBD2 matches 8 bases. Sequencing input: PBMCs. The CDR3 sequence: CASSPLLAGLLTGELFF. CDR3 nucleotide sequence: TGCGCCAGCAGCCCCCTATTAGCGGGGTTACTCACCGGGGAGCTGTTTTTT.